Here is one T cell receptor (beta chain) with its context. Generated by immunoSEQ multiplex PCR, the TCRdb table keeps only in-frame clones and is missing some. Among hundreds of thousands of clones listed, around 89% were seen once. After removal of 2 bases from V and 6 bases from J, the junction contained 3 bases not matched to a gene. Germline CDR1 and CDR2: ENHRY and SYGVKD. The CDR3 length is 13 residues. This sample was taken from a study of shared T cell receptors in the human thymus. The same data also contributed to another study, on human thymus T cells. That work contributes: In corrective heart surgery, resections were taken, and these provided the thymus tissue. Thymic and blood repertoires seemed to show skewed V and J gene use. Thymic TCR repertoires of unrelated people reportedly overlapped highly.

The TCR comes from a boy under two years old with a congenital heart defect. Sequenced sample: thymocytes. This rearrangement joins TRBV10-3 to TRBJ2-7; 8 bases are a match to TRBD2. This CDR3 reads CAISETGGSEQYF. For the CDR3, the DNA is TGTGCCATCAGTGAGACGGGAGGGAGCGAGCAGTACTTC.